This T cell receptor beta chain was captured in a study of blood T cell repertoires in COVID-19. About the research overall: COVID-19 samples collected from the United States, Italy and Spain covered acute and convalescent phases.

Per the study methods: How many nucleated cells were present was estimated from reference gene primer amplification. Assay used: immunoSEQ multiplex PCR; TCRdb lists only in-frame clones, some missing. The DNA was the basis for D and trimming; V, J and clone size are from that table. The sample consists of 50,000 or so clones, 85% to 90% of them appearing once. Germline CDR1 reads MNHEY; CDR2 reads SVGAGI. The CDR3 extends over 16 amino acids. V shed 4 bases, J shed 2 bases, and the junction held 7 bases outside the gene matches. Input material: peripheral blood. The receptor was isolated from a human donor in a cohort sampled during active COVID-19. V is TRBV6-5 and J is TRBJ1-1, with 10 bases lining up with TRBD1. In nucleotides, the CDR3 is TGTGCCAGCAGTTCTCGACAGGGGGCGTTAAACACTGAAGCTTTCTTT. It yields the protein CASSSRQGALNTEAFF.